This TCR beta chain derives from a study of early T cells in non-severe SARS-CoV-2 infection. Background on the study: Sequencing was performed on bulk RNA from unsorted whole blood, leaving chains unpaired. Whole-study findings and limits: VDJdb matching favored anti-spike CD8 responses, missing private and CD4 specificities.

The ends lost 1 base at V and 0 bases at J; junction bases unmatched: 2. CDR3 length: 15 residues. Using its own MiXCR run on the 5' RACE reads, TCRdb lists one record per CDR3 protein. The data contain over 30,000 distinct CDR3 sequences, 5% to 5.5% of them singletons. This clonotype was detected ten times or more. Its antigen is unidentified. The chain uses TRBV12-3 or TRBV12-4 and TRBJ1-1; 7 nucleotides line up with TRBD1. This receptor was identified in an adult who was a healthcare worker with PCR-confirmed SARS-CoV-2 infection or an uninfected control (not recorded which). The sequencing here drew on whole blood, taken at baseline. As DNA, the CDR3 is TGTGCCAGCAGTTTAGAGGGGGCCCTGAACACTGAAGCTTTCTTT. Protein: CASSLEGALNTEAFF.